Detailed here is one TCR beta chain. The target antigen is unknown. Assay used: immunoSEQ multiplex PCR; TCRdb lists only in-frame clones, some missing. The sample records 35,000 to 40,000 clones, over 65% being singletons. This entry comes from a study of lymphopenia after photon versus proton radiotherapy. General study findings and limits: Post-nadir diversity loss with photons came from oligoclonal expansion, particularly CD8+ Temra cells. Post-nadir TCR diversity decline inversely tracked overall survival among those who died. Relative stability marked proton patients; photon patients lost diversity and naive cells. Better survival with proton therapy was suggested as possible, not demonstrated.

CDR3 length: 12 amino acids. V gave up 5 bases and J gave up 1 base, with 5 bases separating them. Germline loops: CDR1 MNHNY, CDR2 SVGAGI (reference sequence). The sequenced sample was peripheral blood, obtained from a patient treated with photon-based radiotherapy. The clonotype was recovered from a man over 45 with gastric cancer. The V gene is TRBV6-6, the J gene TRBJ1-1; D gene uncertain. CDR3 sequence (DNA): TGTGCCAGCAGTACGACGAACACTGAAGCTTTCTTT. This gives the protein CASSTTNTEAFF.